A selection of T cell receptor beta chains follows, all from one sample in a study of OX40 agonist ivuxolimab in advanced cancers. Sequencing was performed with immunoSEQ multiplex PCR; in TCRdb, only in-frame clones are kept and a portion is missing. The profile shows 75,000 to 100,000 clones, 86% of them singletons. The sample was CD4+ or CD8+ T cells sorted from blood, taken in a trial of the OX40 agonist ivuxolimab. These receptors all come from an adult with an advanced solid tumor such as melanoma, head and neck, liver or kidney cancer. Both conserved end residues are part of each CDR3. A D gene is named only where the DNA matches it firmly. Size tells how often a clone was seen (once, few, many) or the class of an expanded clone, and some rows leave it out.

CDR3	DNA	J	D	V	size
CASRTDHLGTEETQYF	TGTGCCAGCAGAACCGACCACCTTGGGACAGAAGAGACCCAGTACTTC	TRBJ2-5	TRBD1	TRBV6-6	.
CASSLTLLAGTSTGELFF	TGTGCCAGCAGCCTGACCTTACTAGCGGGAACTTCCACCGGGGAGCTGTTTTTT	TRBJ2-2	TRBD2	TRBV4-2	once
CASRDLGEGHTQYF	TGTGCCAGCAGGGACCTAGGGGAGGGACATACGCAGTATTTT	TRBJ2-3	TRBD2	TRBV28	.
CASSWGPAGGSGNTIYF	TGTGCCAGCAGCTGGGGCCCGGCGGGAGGATCTGGAAACACCATATATTTT	TRBJ1-3	.	TRBV5-4	few
CASNPPDNNYGYTF	TGTGCCAGCAATCCCCCGGACAACAACTATGGCTACACCTTC	TRBJ1-2	.	TRBV28	.
CASSVGSRETQYF	TGTGCCAGCAGTGTCGGGAGTAGGGAGACCCAGTACTTC	TRBJ2-5	.	TRBV6-1	.
CASSLSTGAQETQYF	TGCGCCAGCAGCTTGTCAACAGGGGCACAAGAGACCCAGTACTTC	TRBJ2-5	TRBD1	TRBV5-1	.
CASSVLQLAGEGYEQYF	TGTGCCAGCAGCGTACTCCAACTAGCGGGAGAAGGGTACGAGCAGTACTTC	TRBJ2-7	TRBD2	TRBV11-3	.
CASSSGLEGNQPQHF	TGCGCCAGCAGTTCGGGTCTCGAAGGCAATCAGCCCCAGCATTTT	TRBJ1-5	.	TRBV5-1	.
CASSHQGRVTYGYTF	TGTGCCAGTAGCCACCAGGGAAGGGTGACCTATGGCTACACCTTC	TRBJ1-2	.	TRBV19	.
CASSLGLGRTNTGELFF	TGTGCCAGCAGCTTAGGCCTTGGTAGAACGAACACCGGGGAGCTGTTTTTT	TRBJ2-2	.	TRBV13	.
CASTPTTGTYEQYF	TGTGCCAGCACCCCAACCACAGGGACCTACGAGCAGTACTTC	TRBJ2-7	.	TRBV6-6	.
CASSLDTDTQYF	TGTGCCAGCAGCTTAGACACAGATACGCAGTATTTT	TRBJ2-3	.	TRBV7-2	few
CATLGQLPSYGYTF	TGTGCCACCCTAGGACAGCTCCCCTCCTATGGCTACACCTTC	TRBJ1-2	.	TRBV6-6	.
CASQLHPGTSGLEQYF	TGTGCCAGCCAGCTGCACCCCGGGACTAGCGGGCTCGAGCAGTACTTC	TRBJ2-7	TRBD2	TRBV5-4	.
CASRRSGSGSETQYF	TGCGCCAGCAGGCGGAGCGGGAGTGGGTCGGAGACCCAGTACTTC	TRBJ2-5	TRBD2	TRBV5-1	.
CASTDRAPGELFF	TGTGCCAGCACGGACAGGGCTCCCGGGGAGCTGTTTTTT	TRBJ2-2	TRBD1	TRBV25-1	.
CASSSRAGSTYEQYF	TGTGCCAGCAGCTCCAGGGCGGGATCAACTTACGAGCAGTACTTC	TRBJ2-7	.	TRBV7-9	.
CASSIGSYYSGANVLTF	TGTGCCAGTAGTATTGGCAGTTACTACTCTGGGGCCAACGTCCTGACTTTC	TRBJ2-6	.	TRBV19	.
CSAKGPPGGQGTYEQYF	TGCAGCGCCAAAGGTCCGCCGGGTGGACAGGGGACCTACGAGCAGTACTTC	TRBJ2-7	TRBD1	TRBV29-1	.
CSVETGINTEAFF	TGCAGCGTTGAGACCGGGATCAACACTGAAGCTTTCTTT	TRBJ1-1	.	TRBV29-1	.
CASSILGLAGGPVDTQYF	TGTGCCAGCAGCATCCTCGGGCTAGCGGGAGGGCCGGTAGATACGCAGTATTTT	TRBJ2-3	TRBD2	TRBV7-9	.
CASSTNLGQESIF	TGTGCCAGCAGTACCAACCTCGGACAGGAGTCAATTTTT	TRBJ1-4	TRBD1	TRBV28	.
CASSPNRIVYNEQFF	TGCGCCAGCAGCCCCAACAGGATAGTTTACAATGAGCAGTTCTTC	TRBJ2-1	.	TRBV4-1	.
CASTSAGGYSEQYF	TGTGCCAGCACCTCAGCTGGGGGTTATAGCGAGCAGTACTTC	TRBJ2-7	.	TRBV6-1	few
CASRWGQGDSYEQYF	TGCGCCAGCAGGTGGGGACAGGGGGACTCCTACGAGCAGTACTTC	TRBJ2-7	TRBD1	TRBV5-1	.
CASSPTGGIGIDEQYF	TGTGCCAGCAGCCCCACTGGCGGGATAGGGATCGACGAGCAGTACTTC	TRBJ2-7	.	TRBV7-3	.
CASSPDSGNTIYF	TGCGCCAGCAGCCCCGACTCTGGAAACACCATATATTTT	TRBJ1-3	.	TRBV5-1	.
CAWNRGYNTEAFF	TGTGCCTGGAACAGGGGCTATAACACTGAAGCTTTCTTT	TRBJ1-1	TRBD1	TRBV30	.
CASTMASGYEQYF	TGTGCCAGCACCATGGCTAGCGGTTACGAGCAGTACTTC	TRBJ2-7	.	TRBV21-1	.
CASSQDPDTYEQYF	TGCGCCAGCAGCCAAGATCCGGATACCTACGAGCAGTACTTC	TRBJ2-7	.	TRBV4-1	.
CASRAGEGADTQYF	TGTGCCAGCAGGGCGGGAGAGGGGGCAGATACGCAGTATTTT	TRBJ2-3	.	TRBV2	.
CASSRLAGVRNEQFF	TGTGCCAGCAGCCGACTAGCGGGAGTCCGCAATGAGCAGTTCTTC	TRBJ2-1	TRBD2	TRBV7-8	.
CASSFAGTGDEQYF	TGTGCCAGCAGCTTCGCCGGGACAGGGGACGAGCAGTACTTC	TRBJ2-7	TRBD1	TRBV11-2	.
CASSYSSLIGAEAFF	TGTGCCAGCAGTTACTCGAGCCTTATCGGGGCTGAAGCTTTCTTT	TRBJ1-1	.	TRBV6-5	.
CASSQLDYQETQYF	TGTGCCAGCAGCCAACTGGACTACCAAGAGACCCAGTACTTC	TRBJ2-5	.	TRBV4-2	once
CASSLGLAGAKNIQYF	TGTGCCAGCAGCTTGGGACTAGCGGGAGCCAAAAACATTCAGTACTTC	TRBJ2-4	TRBD2	TRBV5-4	.
CASSVRDIQFF	TGCGCCAGCAGCGTGCGGGACATCCAGTTCTTC	TRBJ2-1	.	TRBV5-1	.
CASNPGAGGQETQYF	TGTGCCAGTAACCCAGGGGCTGGGGGCCAAGAGACCCAGTACTTC	TRBJ2-5	.	TRBV19	.
CASSSPTGGAYEAFF	TGTGCCAGCAGTTCCCCGACAGGGGGCGCATATGAAGCTTTCTTT	TRBJ1-1	TRBD1	TRBV28	.
CASSLDSGQANTGELFF	TGCGCCAGCAGCTTGGATTCCGGTCAAGCGAACACCGGGGAGCTGTTTTTT	TRBJ2-2	.	TRBV5-1	.
CASSLRLAGGQETQYF	TGTGCCAGCAGCTTGAGGCTAGCGGGAGGGCAAGAGACCCAGTACTTC	TRBJ2-5	TRBD2	TRBV5-6	.
CASSPAGLHTDTQYF	TGTGCCAGCAGCCCTGCGGGTCTCCACACAGATACGCAGTATTTT	TRBJ2-3	.	TRBV7-3	.
CASGAPGTSVYNEQFF	TGTGCCAGCGGGGCGCCTGGGACTAGCGTCTACAATGAGCAGTTCTTC	TRBJ2-1	TRBD2	TRBV2	.
CASSGQVDTEAFF	TGTGCCAGTAGTGGACAGGTCGACACTGAAGCTTTCTTT	TRBJ1-1	TRBD1	TRBV19	few
CASSATGGGQPQHF	TGTGCCAGTAGTGCGACCGGGGGGGGTCAGCCCCAGCATTTT	TRBJ1-5	.	TRBV19	.
CAWHRAINEQFF	TGTGCCTGGCACCGGGCCATCAATGAGCAGTTCTTC	TRBJ2-1	.	TRBV30	.
CASSFSGTANSGNTIYF	TGCGCCAGCAGCTTTTCCGGGACGGCGAACTCTGGAAACACCATATATTTT	TRBJ1-3	.	TRBV5-1	.
CASRETTGEIEKLFF	TGTGCCAGCAGAGAAACGACAGGGGAGATCGAAAAACTGTTTTTT	TRBJ1-4	TRBD1	TRBV6-1	.
CASSSMRTQYF	TGTGCCAGCAGCTCCATGCGGACCCAGTACTTC	TRBJ2-5	.	TRBV5-4	few
CSVRAGTDQETQYF	TGCAGCGTCAGAGCCGGGACTGATCAAGAGACCCAGTACTTC	TRBJ2-5	.	TRBV29-1	few
CASSRLGTGDDEAFF	TGTGCCAGCAGCCGTCTCGGGACAGGTGACGACGAAGCTTTCTTT	TRBJ1-1	TRBD1	TRBV7-9	.
CASSSRMVGVETQYF	TGTGCCAGCAGCTCAAGGATGGTCGGGGTGGAGACCCAGTACTTC	TRBJ2-5	.	TRBV11-2	.
CASSWQGHEQYF	TGTGCCAGCAGCTGGCAGGGCCACGAGCAGTACTTC	TRBJ2-7	.	TRBV7-8	.
CASRETSGTYNEQFF	TGTGCCAGCAGGGAGACTAGCGGGACCTACAATGAGCAGTTCTTC	TRBJ2-1	TRBD2	TRBV5-4	.